The 18 T cell receptor beta chains below come from one sample, sequenced in a study of read filtering for tumor transcriptome and immune sequencing (dated by TCRdb to 2020 to 2022). TCRdb names Illumina HiSeq 4000 as the instrument used. Starting from roughly 410 ng RNA, TCR libraries were constructed with the Immunoverse kit using molecular barcoded adaptors that cover the alpha/delta and beta/gamma chains. Clones were called with MiXCR by TCRdb after fastp trimmed the public reads at Q25, and only in-frame beta chains were retained. Each CDR3 protein appears once, grouped with its most common genes and DNA. This sample has about 40,000 distinct CDR3 sequences in its table, and about 11% of those were observed once. The ten largest clones take up more than 30% of the sample. The sequenced sample consisted of a population of CD138-negative cells sorted from bone marrow. The cell subset or site label corresponds to: bone marrow mononuclear cells depleted of CD138+ plasma/myeloma cells by negative magnetic selection. Receptors were obtained from a donor aged 40 or older with multiple myeloma.

The sample holds many counts of this clonotype. The chain employs TRBV5-1 and TRBJ2-7, with 9 bases identical to TRBD1. The V gene's germline CDR1 is SGHRS and CDR2 YFSETQ. The junction had 7 bases not matched to a gene; V was cut back by 6 bases and J by 6 bases. The CDR3 runs 13 residues. The CDR3 reads CASTTGGTGEQYF. The CDR3 DNA reads as TGCGCCAGCACTACAGGGGGCACGGGCGAGCAGTACTTC.

The chain has TRBV5-5 and TRBJ1-1; a weak D match, TRBD1 (5 bases). The V gene lost 2 bases and the J gene lost 7 bases, with 9 bases spanning the gap. Germline values: CDR1 SGHKS, CDR2 YYEKEE (reference sequence). The CDR3 contains 12 residues. The CDR3 DNA reads as TGTGCCAGCAGCTTCCAGGGAATTGAAGCTTTCTTT. This translates into CASSFQGIEAFF.

Regarding this clonotype: A much larger clone lies a single base off, so this may be a read error. The chain employs TRBV21-1 and TRBJ2-3. TRBV21-1 constitutes a pseudogene. The CDR3 extends over 15 amino acids. The chain's CDR3 is CASSKRRHDIDTQYF. The CDR3 DNA is TGTGCCAGCAGCAAGCGGCGTCATGACATAGATACGCAGTATTTT.

This clonotype was observed many times. The chain carries TRBV28 and TRBJ1-6; the D gene is possibly TRBD1 (6 bases). CDR3 length: 13 residues. CDR1 is MDHEN, CDR2 SYDVKM, per germline. V was shortened by 6 bases and J by 12 bases, with 15 bases between the two germline ends. CDR3 amino acids: CASRSQGMGPLHF. In DNA, the CDR3 is TGTGCCAGCAGGTCCCAGGGGATGGGACCCCTCCACTTT. The full variable domain, in which reference TRBV28 and TRBJ1-6 provide the parts outside the CDR3, is DVKVTQSSRYLVKRTGEKVFLECVQDMDHENMFWYRQDPGLGLRLIYFSYDVKMKEKGDIPEGYSVSREKKERFSLILESASTNQTSMYLCASRSQGMGPLHFGNGTRLTVT.

There are many counts of this clonotype. The CDR3 reads CASSLRSGELFF. Here the CDR3 DNA reads TGTGCCAGCAGCTTAAGATCTGGGGAGCTGTTTTTT. J is TRBJ2-2 and V is TRBV7-3; D is ambiguous. The CDR3 contains 12 residues. Germline lookup yields CDR1 SGHTA and CDR2 FQGTGA. Deletions cut 1 base from V and 8 bases from J, with 5 bases between.

This clonotype was recorded a few times. This chain uses TRBV7-2 with TRBJ2-3, with D unresolved. The V end lost 5 bases, the J end lost 4 bases, and 13 bases lay between the germline ends. The CDR3 runs 14 residues. Germline lookup yields CDR1 SGHTA and CDR2 FQGNSA. The CDR3 reads CASSLLQVSDTQYF. The CDR3, as DNA: TGTGCCAGCAGCCTCCTTCAGGTCTCAGATACGCAGTATTTT.

This clonotype was picked up many times. The chain is built from TRBV7-8 and TRBJ2-5; TRBD2 agrees at 8 bases. The trim removed 5 bases at V and 4 bases at J, leaving 9 bases unmatched. The CDR3 is made up of 15 amino acids. CDR1 and CDR2 (germline): SGHVS, FQNEAQ. In nucleotides, the CDR3 is TGTGCCAGCAGCCACTCGCCCCGGGGGGGAGAGACCCAGTACTTC. Amino acid sequence: CASSHSPRGGETQYF.

This clonotype was observed a single time. CDR3 loop: CASSYSAGSDEQFF. CDR3 nucleotides: TGTGCCAGCAGTTACTCGGCCGGGAGCGATGAGCAGTTCTTC. V usage is TRBV6-2 or TRBV6-3 and J usage is TRBJ2-1; D might be TRBD2 (6 bases). Trimming shortened V by 0 bases and J by 8 bases, and 11 bases separated the two germline ends. CDR1 MNHEY and CDR2 SVGEGT come from the germline V gene. The CDR3 length is 14 residues.

This clonotype was found many times. The junction does not match germline at one end; this may be a read error. The chain has TRBV20-1 and TRBJ2-7; perhaps TRBD1 as D (5 bases). Germline V gives CDR1 DFQATT, CDR2 SNEGSKA (reference sequence). The CDR3 has 11 residues. The CDR3 protein is CSAKGRDEQYF. The CDR3 coding sequence is TGCAGCGCTAAGGGGCGCGACGAGCAGTACTTC.

The V and J genes are TRBV6-5 and TRBJ2-5; 8 bases match TRBD1. The germline V gene encodes CDR1 MNHEY and CDR2 SVGAGI. This CDR3 region has 15 residues. The V and J ends lost 5 bases and 2 bases, in that order; junction bases with no gene match: 7. CDR3 residues: CASSPRTGTQETQYF. For the CDR3, the DNA is TGTGCCAGCAGTCCCCGGACAGGGACACAAGAGACCCAGTACTTC.

This clonotype was counted only a few times. The rearrangement joins TRBV7-2 to TRBJ2-7; no clear D. Per germline, CDR1 SGHTA and CDR2 FQGNSA. V was trimmed by 5 bases and J by 0 bases, leaving 14 bases between them. This CDR3 is 15 amino acids long. CDR3 nucleotides: TGTGCCAGCAGCCCCAGTGGGCCAAGCTCCTACGAGCAGTACTTC. Translating gives CASSPSGPSSYEQYF.

The chain combines TRBV7-9 with TRBJ2-2; maybe TRBD2 (5 bases). The CDR3 runs 15 residues. Trimming took off 0 bases at V and 5 bases at J, with 10 bases between the two ends. CDR1 and CDR2 (germline): SEHNR, FQNEAQ (reference sequence). In DNA form, the CDR3 reads TGTGCCAGCAGCTTAGCGGACCGGAGGACCGGGGAGCTGTTTTTT. Encoded protein: CASSLADRRTGELFF.

This clonotype was counted ten times or more. This sequence joins TRBV20-1 and TRBJ1-1; TRBD1 might be the D (6 bases). Germline V CDR1 and CDR2: DFQATT, SNEGSKA (reference sequence). This CDR3 has 13 amino acids. Trimming cost V 7 bases and J 1 base, with 13 bases left between them. The CDR3 bases are TGCAGTGGAAACAGGGACCCGAACACTGAAGCTTTCTTT. This encodes CSGNRDPNTEAFF.

The sample holds many counts of this clonotype. The rearrangement links TRBV2 to TRBJ1-1; possibly TRBD1 for D (6 bases). Germline values: CDR1 SNHLY, CDR2 FYNNEI. With 3 bases removed from V and 7 bases from J, the gap between germline ends came to 18 bases. The CDR3 is 15 residues long. For the CDR3, the DNA is TGTGCCAGCAGTGAGGAAATACAGGGCCGGAGTGAAGCTTTCTTT. This translates into CASSEEIQGRSEAFF.

This clonotype was seen ten or more times. The J gene is TRBJ1-5, the V gene TRBV19; 8 bases are a match to TRBD1. The germline V gene encodes CDR1 LNHDA and CDR2 SQIVND (reference sequence). V shed 2 bases, J shed 3 bases, and the junction held 6 bases outside the gene matches. The CDR3 is 16 amino acids. The CDR3 sequence is CASSIWGTGDNQPQHF. The CDR3 DNA is TGTGCCAGTAGTATATGGGGGACAGGCGACAATCAGCCCCAGCATTTT.

This clonotype has ten or more counts. The rearrangement links TRBV2 to TRBJ2-5, with a weak D call TRBD1 (6 bases). Germline lookup yields CDR1 SNHLY and CDR2 FYNNEI. V was trimmed by 6 bases and J by 1 base, leaving 12 bases between them. This CDR3 region has 14 residues. CDR3 DNA sequence: TGTGCCAGCAGGAAGGACAGCGTCCAAGAGACCCAGTACTTC. Encoded protein: CASRKDSVQETQYF.

This clonotype was observed many times. The V gene is TRBV2, the J gene TRBJ1-5, with no clear D. The CDR3 runs to 13 residues. V shed 4 bases and J shed 4 bases, with 8 bases lying between them. Germline values: CDR1 SNHLY, CDR2 FYNNEI. CDR3: CASSAQTNQPQHF. CDR3 sequence (DNA): TGTGCCAGCAGTGCACAGACGAATCAGCCCCAGCATTTT.

This clonotype was counted ten times or more. This chain joins TRBV3-1 and TRBJ2-2; D remains unclear. This CDR3 contains 13 residues. Germline CDR1 and CDR2: LGHDT and YNNKEL (reference sequence). Trimming stripped 2 bases from V and 1 base from J, with 2 bases between. In nucleotides, the CDR3 is TGTGCCAGCAGCCAACTGAACACCGGGGAGCTGTTTTTT. It codes for CASSQLNTGELFF.